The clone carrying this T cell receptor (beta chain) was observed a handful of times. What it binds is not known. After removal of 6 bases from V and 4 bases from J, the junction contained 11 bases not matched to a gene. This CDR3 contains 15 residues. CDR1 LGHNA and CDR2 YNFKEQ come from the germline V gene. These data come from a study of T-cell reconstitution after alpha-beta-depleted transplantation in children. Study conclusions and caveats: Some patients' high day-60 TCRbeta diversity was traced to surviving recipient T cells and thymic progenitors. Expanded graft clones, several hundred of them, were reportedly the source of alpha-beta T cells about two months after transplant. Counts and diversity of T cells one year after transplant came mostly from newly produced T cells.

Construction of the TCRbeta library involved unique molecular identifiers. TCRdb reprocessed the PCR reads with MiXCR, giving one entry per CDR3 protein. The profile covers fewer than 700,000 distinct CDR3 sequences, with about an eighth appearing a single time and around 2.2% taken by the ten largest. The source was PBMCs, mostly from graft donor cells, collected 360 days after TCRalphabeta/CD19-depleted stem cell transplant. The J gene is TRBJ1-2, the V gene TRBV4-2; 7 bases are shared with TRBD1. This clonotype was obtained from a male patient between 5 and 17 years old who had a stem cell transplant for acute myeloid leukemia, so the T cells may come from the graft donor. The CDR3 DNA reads TGTGCCAGCAGTGAAGCCGACAGGGATGTCTATGGCTACACCTTC. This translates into CASSEADRDVYGYTF.